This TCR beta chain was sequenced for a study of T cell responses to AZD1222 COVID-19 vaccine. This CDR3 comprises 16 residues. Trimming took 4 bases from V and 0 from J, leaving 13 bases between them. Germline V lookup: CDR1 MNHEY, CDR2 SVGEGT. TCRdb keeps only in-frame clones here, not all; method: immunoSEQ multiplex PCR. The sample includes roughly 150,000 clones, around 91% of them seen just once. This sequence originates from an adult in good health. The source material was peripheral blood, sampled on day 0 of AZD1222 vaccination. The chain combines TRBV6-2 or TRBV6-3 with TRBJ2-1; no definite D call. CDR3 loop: CASSSPDGNSYNEQFF. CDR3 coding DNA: TGTGCCAGCAGTTCCCCAGACGGAAACTCCTACAATGAGCAGTTCTTC.